The 13 T cell receptor beta chains reported below all come from one sample, sequenced in a study of regulatory T cells in long-lasting Graves disease. Arm-PCR of CDR3 regions and iRepertoire HTBI primers were the basis on which TCR beta libraries were built. TCRdb itself ran the multiplex PCR reads through MiXCR, one entry per CDR3 protein. The repertoire has some 560,000 distinct CDR3 sequences, roughly 16% of them found once; the top ten carry 20% to 25%. The time point here: newly diagnosed GD, antithyroid drugs for less than 3 months. Generation of the TCR library employed RNA extracted from PBMCs. These sequences were also reported in another study, on T cells in Graves' hyperthyroidism and ophthalmopathy.

The sample here was peripheral blood mononuclear cells (PBMCs), taken at new diagnosis, from a patient treated with antithyroid drugs. Source of these receptors: a woman aged 40-60 years with Graves disease.

There are many counts of this clonotype. The V and J genes are TRBV3-1 and TRBJ2-1, with TRBD2 as a possible D gene (7 bases). Trimming removed 0 bases at V and 8 bases at J, with 14 bases between. CDR3 size: 15 residues. The V gene's germline CDR1 is LGHDT and CDR2 YNNKEL (reference sequence). Here the CDR3 reads CASSQEGGPIDEQFF. The CDR3 nucleotides are TGTGCCAGCAGCCAAGAGGGGGGGCCGATTGATGAGCAGTTCTTC.

Only a few counts were recorded for this clonotype. A read error is likely, as this CDR3 ends without the conserved phenylalanine or tryptophan. This sequence joins TRBV12-3 or TRBV12-4 and TRBJ1-1; a weak D match, TRBD1 (6 bases). This CDR3 comprises 15 residues. The ends were cut back, 5 bases at V and 2 bases at J, with 15 bases in the middle. The CDR3 sequence is CASSPSRTVNTEAFS. CDR3 coding DNA: TGTGCCAGCAGTCCCAGCAGGACAGTAAACACTGAAGCTTTCTCT.

There are many counts of this clonotype. The V and J genes are TRBV28 and TRBJ1-1; a weak D match, TRBD1 (5 bases). V was shortened by 2 bases and J by 4 bases, with 14 bases between the two germline ends. CDR3 length: 15 residues. Germline V gene data show CDR1 as MDHEN and CDR2 as SYDVKM. The CDR3 sequence is CASSLGWDGATEAFF. As DNA, the CDR3 is TGTGCCAGCAGTTTAGGCTGGGACGGGGCCACTGAAGCTTTCTTT.

This chain connects TRBV20-1 to TRBJ2-2, with D unclear. The CDR3 has 16 amino acids. The V end lost 0 bases, the J end lost 0 bases, and 11 bases lay between the germline ends. CDR1 DFQATT and CDR2 SNEGSKA come from the germline V gene (reference sequence). The DNA for the CDR3 is TGCAGTGCTAGAGATCGGAGACGGGCGAACACCGGGGAGCTGTTTTTT. As protein: CSARDRRRANTGELFF.

The V call is TRBV19, the J call TRBJ2-3, with 8 bases aligning to TRBD1. Germline lookup yields CDR1 LNHDA and CDR2 SQIVND (reference sequence). The V and J ends lost 5 bases and 5 bases, in that order; junction bases with no gene match: 6. CDR3 length: 14 amino acids. In nucleotides, the CDR3 is TGTGCCAGTAGTCCCAGGGGGCAAGTAGATACGCAGTATTTT. Translated, it gives CASSPRGQVDTQYF.

The sample holds many counts of this clonotype. This chain connects TRBV20-1 to TRBJ2-5, with 9 nucleotides matching TRBD2. Losses at the gene ends were 2 bases for V and 5 bases for J; bases not matched to a gene: 12. The CDR3 has 16 amino acids. Germline lookup yields CDR1 DFQATT and CDR2 SNEGSKA (reference sequence). The CDR3 DNA sequence: TGCAGTGCTAGACAAACTAGGGCGGGGGGGCTCGAGACCCAGTACTTC. This sequence encodes CSARQTRAGGLETQYF.

The chain recombines TRBV12-3 or TRBV12-4 with TRBJ1-4; a possible D gene is TRBD1 (6 bases). CDR3 length: 13 amino acids. Trimming cost V 7 bases and J 8 bases, with 14 bases left between them. In DNA form, the CDR3 reads TGTGCCAGCACCCAGACAGGCAGCGAAAAACTGTTTTTT. Residues: CASTQTGSEKLFF.

This clonotype came up many times. This CDR3 reads CASSLGWLADTGELFF. Here the CDR3 DNA reads TGCGCCAGCAGCTTGGGTTGGCTAGCGGACACCGGGGAGCTGTTTTTT. The chain is built from TRBV5-1 and TRBJ2-2; 7 bases align to TRBD2. Germline V CDR1 and CDR2: SGHRS, YFSETQ. Trimming at V came to 0 bases and at J to 3 bases, leaving 5 bases not matched to a gene. This CDR3 is 16 amino acids long.

This clonotype was seen ten or more times. The chain carries TRBV11-1 and TRBJ1-2, with 10 positions matching TRBD1. CDR3 length equals 17 residues. Germline trimming cut 5 bases from V and 4 bases from J; bases unmatched to any gene: 13. CDR1 SGHAT and CDR2 FQDESV come from the germline V gene (reference sequence). The CDR3 protein is CASSLPRQGAERYGYTF. The CDR3 DNA sequence: TGTGCCAGCAGCCTCCCCCGACAGGGGGCAGAGCGCTATGGCTACACCTTC.

This clonotype was counted many times. The J gene is TRBJ1-1, the V gene TRBV3-1; 7 bases are shared with TRBD1. This CDR3 has 14 residues. The V segment lost 5 bases and the J segment 1 base; nucleotides outside the gene matches: 4. CDR1 is LGHDT and CDR2 is YNNKEL in the germline V gene (reference sequence). The CDR3 DNA reads TGTGCCAGCAGCTCCGGGACAGCGAACACTGAAGCTTTCTTT. Protein product: CASSSGTANTEAFF.

The rearrangement links TRBV20-1 to TRBJ2-2; D might be TRBD1 or TRBD2, each matching 6 bases. Germline V lookup: CDR1 DFQATT, CDR2 SNEGSKA (reference sequence). Trimming stripped 3 bases from V and 1 base from J, with 15 bases between. This CDR3 is 16 amino acids long. DNA for the CDR3: TGCAGTGCTAGCTCTGTCGGGGGCCAGAACACCGGGGAGCTGTTTTTT. This gives the protein CSASSVGGQNTGELFF.

In this sample, this clonotype turned up a few times. This chain links TRBV27 with TRBJ2-3; maybe TRBD1 (6 bases). Germline V gene data show CDR1 as MNHEY and CDR2 as SMNVEV (reference sequence). The CDR3 loop spans 12 amino acids. The ends were cut back, 10 bases at V and 4 bases at J, with 12 bases in the middle. The CDR3 is CATARGSDTQYF. The CDR3 DNA sequence: TGTGCCACGGCGAGGGGGTCAGATACGCAGTATTTT.

In its sample, this clonotype was seen many times. This chain joins TRBV5-1 and TRBJ2-3; D is possibly TRBD1 or TRBD2 (6 bases each). CDR1 SGHRS and CDR2 YFSETQ come from the germline V gene. V dropped 4 bases and J dropped 1 base, with 19 bases sitting between them. This CDR3 region has 17 residues. CDR3 coding DNA: TGCGCCAGCAGCCCCGCCGATGGGGGGCCCCGCACAGATACGCAGTATTTT. Protein sequence: CASSPADGGPRTDTQYF.